The 5 T cell receptor beta chains given below trace back to one sample, sequenced in a study of blood T cell repertoires in COVID-19. The method was immunoSEQ multiplex PCR; TCRdb's version includes in-frame clones alone and lacks a portion of them. The sample holds under 450,000 clones, about 80% seen once. Input material: peripheral blood. The receptor set was obtained from a human donor with acute or convalescent COVID-19. The donor label of this sample is uncertain.

The chain employs TRBV7-9 and TRBJ1-4; a weak D match, TRBD1 (6 bases). This CDR3 has 14 amino acids. Trimming cost V 3 bases and J 6 bases, with 11 bases left between them. Germline V gene data show CDR1 as SEHNR and CDR2 as FQNEAQ (reference sequence). CDR3 DNA: TGTGCCAGCAGCTTCAGGGGAAGCTATGAAAAACTGTTTTTT. This encodes CASSFRGSYEKLFF. The variable domain in full, with the rest retrieved from reference TRBV7-9 and TRBJ1-4, is DTGVSQNPRHKITKRGQNVTFRCDPISEHNRLYWYRQTLGQGPEFLTYFQNEAQLEKSRLLSDRFSAERPKGSFSTLEIQRTEQGDSAMYLCASSFRGSYEKLFFGSGTQLSVL.

The sample holds many counts of this clone. The rearrangement links TRBV15 to TRBJ1-1; TRBD1 agrees at 7 bases. This CDR3 spans 13 amino acids. Germline assignment: CDR1 LNHNV and CDR2 YYDKDF (reference sequence). V shed 3 bases, J shed 5 bases, and the junction held 3 bases outside the gene matches. As DNA, the CDR3 is TGTGCCACCAGCAGTGACAGGGAAACTGAAGCTTTCTTT. This codes for CATSSDRETEAFF.

Concerning this clone: Within the sample, other DNA sequences also encode this same CDR3. J is TRBJ2-3 and V is TRBV4-1; D might be TRBD1 (6 bases). Deletions cut 1 base from V and 1 base from J, with 12 bases between. The germline gives CDR1 MGHRA, CDR2 YSYEKL. CDR3 length equals 16 residues. CDR3 region: CASSQVLAGGTDTQYF. As DNA, the CDR3 is TGCGCCAGCAGCCAAGTATTGGCAGGGGGCACAGATACGCAGTATTTT.

The genes are TRBV12-5 and TRBJ2-1, with 10 positions matching TRBD2. CDR3 length: 16 residues. Trimming removed 5 bases from V and 7 bases from J; junction bases left unmatched: 11. The germline gives CDR1 LGHNT, CDR2 FRNRAP. The CDR3, as DNA: TGTGCTAGTGGTACGGACTCTAGCGGGAGTGTAAATGAGCAGTTCTTC. This translates into CASGTDSSGSVNEQFF.

This chain links TRBV5-6 with TRBJ2-5, with D uncertain. Germline V gene lookup returns CDR1 SGHDT and CDR2 YYEEEE. This CDR3 is built from 11 residues. Trimming took 4 bases from V and 6 from J, leaving 7 bases between them. CDR3 in amino acids: CASSKEKTQYF. DNA for the CDR3: TGTGCCAGCAGCAAAGAGAAGACCCAGTACTTC.